This T cell receptor (beta chain) was captured in a study of blood T cells in healthy people across ages. The authors ran a second PCR of roughly 6 to 11 cycles using a sample-barcoded 5' primer and a J-beta primer mix. TCRdb analysed the 5' RACE reads with MiXCR anew, one entry per CDR3 protein. The table shows under 2,000,000 distinct CDR3 sequences, with 49% occurring only once. Comment on this clonotype: Its antigen is unidentified.

Regarding the study as a whole: A conclusive naive versus antigen-experienced comparison was prevented by the unsorted PBMCs. Getting older went along with TCR beta diversity per million T cells dropping roughly linearly.

The material sequenced was blood. This clonotype was sampled from a woman between 40 and 50 years old in good health.

The CDR3 sequence is CSAGGGVAFDEQFF. The CDR3 DNA is TGCAGTGCTGGAGGGGGAGTAGCATTCGATGAGCAGTTCTTC. This chain links TRBV20-1 with TRBJ2-1; D is possibly TRBD1 or TRBD2 (6 bases each). Germline loops: CDR1 DFQATT, CDR2 SNEGSKA (reference sequence). The CDR3 has 14 amino acids. With 5 bases removed from V and 8 bases from J, the gap between germline ends came to 19 bases.